Sequencing of this T cell receptor beta chain was carried out in a study of blood T cells in healthy people across ages. A second PCR of 7 to 11 cycles used a sample-barcoded 5' primer and a J-beta primer mix. TCRdb analysed the 5' RACE reads with MiXCR anew, one entry per CDR3 protein. This sample has roughly 1.6 million distinct CDR3 sequences, with roughly 30% found just once. This clonotype has a count of ten or more. One end of the junction is discordant with germline, which a read error may explain. Germline-derived CDR1 and CDR2 are MNHNS and SASEGT. The CDR3 extends over 13 amino acids. The chain links TRBV6-1 to TRBJ2-3; D is unresolved. This clonotype originated in a woman aged 25 to 39 in good health. The sample comprised blood. The DNA for the CDR3 is TGTGCCAGCAGCGAAGTAGGAACAGATACGCAGTATTTT. This translates into CASSEVGTDTQYF.